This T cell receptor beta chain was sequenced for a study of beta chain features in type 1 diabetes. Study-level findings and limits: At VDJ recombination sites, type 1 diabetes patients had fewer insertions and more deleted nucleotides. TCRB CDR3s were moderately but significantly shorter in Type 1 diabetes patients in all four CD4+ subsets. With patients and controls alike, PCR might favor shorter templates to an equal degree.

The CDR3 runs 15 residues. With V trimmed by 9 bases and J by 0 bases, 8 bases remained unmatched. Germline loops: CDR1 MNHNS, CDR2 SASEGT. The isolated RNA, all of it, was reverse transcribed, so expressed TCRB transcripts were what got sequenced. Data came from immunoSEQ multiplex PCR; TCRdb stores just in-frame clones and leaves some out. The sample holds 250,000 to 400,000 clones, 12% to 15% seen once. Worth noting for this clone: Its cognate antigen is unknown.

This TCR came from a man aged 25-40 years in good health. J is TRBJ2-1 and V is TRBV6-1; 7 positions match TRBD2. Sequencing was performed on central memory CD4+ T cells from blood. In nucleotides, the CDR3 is TGTGCCAGTCGTAGGCGGGAGCTCTCCTACAATGAGCAGTTCTTC. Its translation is CASRRRELSYNEQFF.